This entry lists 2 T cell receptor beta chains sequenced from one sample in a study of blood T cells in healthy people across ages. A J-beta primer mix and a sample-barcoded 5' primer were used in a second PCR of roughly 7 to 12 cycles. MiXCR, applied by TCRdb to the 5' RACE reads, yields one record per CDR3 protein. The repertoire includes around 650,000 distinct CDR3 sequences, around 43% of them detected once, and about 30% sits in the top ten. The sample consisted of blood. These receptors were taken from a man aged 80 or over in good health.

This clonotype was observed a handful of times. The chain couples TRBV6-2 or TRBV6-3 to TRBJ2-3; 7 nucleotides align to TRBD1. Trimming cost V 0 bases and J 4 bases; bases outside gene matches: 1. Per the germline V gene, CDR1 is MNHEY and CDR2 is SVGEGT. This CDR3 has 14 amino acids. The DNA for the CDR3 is TGTGCCAGCAGTTACTCGACAGGGCCAGATACGCAGTATTTT. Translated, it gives CASSYSTGPDTQYF.

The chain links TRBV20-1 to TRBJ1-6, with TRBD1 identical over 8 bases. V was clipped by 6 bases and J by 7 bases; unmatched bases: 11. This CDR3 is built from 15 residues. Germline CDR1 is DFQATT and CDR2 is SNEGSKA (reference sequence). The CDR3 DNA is TGCAGTGCCCCGCTTCAAGGACAGGGCAATTCACCCCTCCACTTT. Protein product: CSAPLQGQGNSPLHF.